These 13 T cell receptor beta chains came from one sample sequenced in a study of T-cell memory formation after mild COVID-19. TCRdb reanalysed the 5' RACE reads using MiXCR and keeps one entry per CDR3 protein. The data hold around 310,000 distinct CDR3 sequences, with roughly 15% observed a single time. Source material: PBMCs or a T cell subset sorted from them (not recorded which). All receptors come from a man in his late teens or twenties who had mild COVID-19 (a few samples of this study predate the infection). Cell type and time point are not known.

This clonotype was picked up many times. The J gene is TRBJ2-3, the V gene TRBV20-1; 7 nucleotides align to TRBD1. CDR3 length equals 15 residues. The germline V gene has CDR1 DFQATT and CDR2 SNEGSKA (reference sequence). The V and J ends lost 0 bases and 1 base, in that order; junction bases with no gene match: 4. CDR3 DNA: TGCAGTGCTAGAGACGCCGGACAGGGCACAGATACGCAGTATTTT. Its protein is CSARDAGQGTDTQYF.

This clonotype has more than one count but fewer than ten. This sequence joins TRBV4-2 and TRBJ1-2; 7 bases are shared with TRBD1. CDR3 size: 16 residues. Per the germline V gene, CDR1 is LGHNA and CDR2 is YNFKEQ. Germline trimming cut 4 bases from V and 5 bases from J; bases unmatched to any gene: 13. This CDR3 is CASSLTSGTAQYGYTF. In nucleotides, the CDR3 is TGTGCCAGCAGCCTCACAAGTGGGACAGCTCAATATGGCTACACCTTC.

The chain combines TRBV7-9 with TRBJ1-5; no definite D call. The ends were cut back, 5 bases at V and 9 bases at J, with 14 bases in the middle. The CDR3 sequence is 13 residues long. Per germline, CDR1 SEHNR and CDR2 FQNEAQ (reference sequence). The CDR3 DNA reads TGTGCCAGCAGCCCGACCGGAACTCGGCCCCAGCATTTT. This gives the protein CASSPTGTRPQHF.

This clonotype appeared a single time. This chain connects TRBV20-1 to TRBJ2-7; 7 bases line up with TRBD1. CDR1 and CDR2 (germline): DFQATT, SNEGSKA (reference sequence). This CDR3 has 13 amino acids. Trimming took 6 bases from V and 3 from J; bases not matched to a gene: 8. CDR3 nucleotide sequence: TGCAGTGCCAAGCCGGGACAGAGCTACGAGCAGTACGTC. Its translation is CSAKPGQSYEQYV.

There are a few counts of this clonotype. The V gene is TRBV28, the J gene TRBJ1-2; TRBD1 might be the D (6 bases). The CDR3 contains 15 residues. V was clipped by 5 bases and J by 7 bases, with 20 bases between them. Germline lookup yields CDR1 MDHEN and CDR2 SYDVKM. Here the CDR3 DNA reads TGTGCCAGCAGTCAGAGAGAACAGGGAGTCCGTGGCTACACCTTC. It encodes CASSQREQGVRGYTF.

This clonotype was found many times. This chain links TRBV7-3 with TRBJ2-2; 10 positions agree with TRBD1. From germline, CDR1 is SGHTA and CDR2 FQGTGA. This CDR3 comprises 14 residues. V trimming: 5 bases; J trimming: 6 bases; junction bases outside the gene matches: 3. CDR3 nucleotide sequence: TGTGCCAGCAGCCTGACAGGGGGCCCCGGGGAGCTGTTTTTT. Protein: CASSLTGGPGELFF.

This clonotype was detected a few times. This chain uses TRBV9 with TRBJ1-3, with unresolved D. Trimming removed 2 bases from V and 0 bases from J, with 6 bases in between. The CDR3 contains 14 residues. The germline V gene encodes CDR1 SGDLS and CDR2 YYNGEE. The CDR3 region is CASSVGSSGNTIYF. In nucleotides, the CDR3 is TGTGCCAGCAGCGTGGGGAGCTCTGGAAACACCATATATTTT.

This clonotype was found many times. This chain joins TRBV5-1 and TRBJ2-1; 16 bases line up with TRBD2. The CDR3 consists of 17 residues. The germline V gene has CDR1 SGHRS and CDR2 YFSETQ. The V gene end was trimmed by 0 bases and the J gene end by 8 bases; junction bases not matched to a gene: 5. CDR3 region: CASSLALGLAGGHEQFF. In DNA, the CDR3 is TGCGCCAGCAGCTTGGCCTTGGGACTAGCGGGGGGGCATGAGCAGTTCTTC.

The chain joins TRBV7-3 to TRBJ2-3; 8 bases map to TRBD1. The germline V gene encodes CDR1 SGHTA and CDR2 FQGTGA. CDR3 length: 13 residues. The junction had 4 bases not matched to a gene; V was cut back by 8 bases and J by 3 bases. CDR3 bases: TGTGCCAGCTCGGGGACAGGAACAGATACGCAGTATTTT. Amino acids: CASSGTGTDTQYF.

In its sample, this clonotype was seen a few times. CDR3 in amino acids: CASSLAPGRILDSSGANVLTF. CDR3 DNA sequence: TGCGCCAGCAGCTTGGCCCCTGGACGAATTTTGGACAGCTCTGGGGCCAACGTCCTGACTTTC. V and J are TRBV5-1 and TRBJ2-6, with D perhaps matching TRBD1 (6 bases). The germline CDR1 and CDR2 sequences are SGHRS and YFSETQ. V lost 0 bases and J lost 0, with 22 bases in between. This CDR3 contains 21 residues.

The chain is built from TRBV29-1 and TRBJ2-7, with TRBD1 matching over 10 bases. Trimming took 4 bases from V and 3 from J; bases not matched to a gene: 0. Per germline, CDR1 SQVTM and CDR2 ANQGSEA. The CDR3 is made up of 12 amino acids. CDR3 residues: CSVGTGGYEQYF. The CDR3 DNA is TGCAGCGTTGGGACAGGGGGCTACGAGCAGTACTTC.

This chain connects TRBV7-2 to TRBJ1-2; D is unresolved. The CDR3 is made up of 14 amino acids. The germline V gene encodes CDR1 SGHTA and CDR2 FQGNSA. V gave up 1 base and J gave up 5 bases, with 11 bases separating them. In nucleotides, the CDR3 is TGTGCCAGCAGCTTAGTAGGGTCGGGGTATGGCTACACCTTC. It is translated as CASSLVGSGYGYTF.

This clonotype was counted at least ten times. This chain uses TRBV7-8 with TRBJ2-7; 8 bases are shared with TRBD1. V dropped 5 bases and J dropped 2; count of bases not matched to a gene: 8. The CDR3 length is 15 residues. CDR1 is SGHVS, CDR2 FQNEAQ, per germline. This CDR3 reads CASSIAHRGTYEQYV. CDR3 coding DNA: TGTGCCAGCAGCATCGCCCACAGGGGGACCTACGAGCAGTACGTC.